This T cell receptor (beta chain) was obtained from a study of glioma-infiltrating T cells. Study-wide findings and caveats: Only very few CDR3 sequences appeared in both tissue and blood. Tissue-blood divergence was below expectation in non-neoplastic patients, above in gliomas.

To note about this clonotype: Its antigen is not identified.

The germline CDR1 and CDR2 sequences are MNHEY and SVGAGI. V lost 2 bases to trimming and J lost 3 bases; unmatched junction nucleotides: 3. The CDR3 covers 14 residues. The iRepertoire nested amplicon-rescue multiplex PCR amplified TCR alpha and beta CDR3s from RNA. Tissue mRNA or PBMC total RNA, 100-400 ng, went into one-step reverse transcription and amplification. MiXCR, applied by TCRdb to the multiplex PCR reads, yields one record per CDR3 protein. Of approximately 130,000 distinct CDR3 sequences listed, around 25% are singletons. V is TRBV6-5 and J is TRBJ2-5; 7 bases agree with TRBD1. This TCR was sampled from a human donor with low-grade glioma or glioblastoma, undergoing nonglioma brain surgery, or in good health (not recorded which). Sequencing used glioma tissue, nonneoplastic brain tissue, or PBMCs (not recorded which). The CDR3 region has the DNA TGTGCCAGCAGTTACGTTGGGACAGAAGAGACCCAGTACTTC. This sequence encodes CASSYVGTEETQYF.